The 24 T cell receptor beta chains presented below share a single source sample, sequenced in a study of T cells in Graves' hyperthyroidism and ophthalmopathy (dated by TCRdb to between 2018 and 2021). Library creation used multiplex PCR. The sequencing machine was an Illumina HiSeq 2000. The TCR beta CDR3 regions were amplified from the RNA transcripts. For the first round of RT-PCR on the TCR CDR3, the HTBI primer set was used together with the Qiagen OneStep RT-PCR kit. Using fastp trimming at Q25 and MiXCR clonotype assembly, TCRdb reanalyzed the public sequencing data and kept in-frame beta chains. Each CDR3 protein appears once, grouped with its most common genes and DNA. The sample includes 640,000 or so distinct CDR3 sequences, with about 14% observed a single time. The ten largest clones represent around 4.5% of the sample. Sequencing input: blood. These receptors all come from a woman aged 40 to 50 with Graves' ophthalmopathy.

In its sample, this clonotype was seen many times. This rearrangement joins TRBV6-1 to TRBJ1-1; TRBD1 is a possible D gene (6 bases). Germline V gene sequence: CDR1 MNHNS, CDR2 SASEGT. The CDR3 is made up of 16 amino acids. V lost 7 bases and J 0 bases, leaving 18 bases between the germline ends. CDR3 in DNA: TGTGCCAGCAACTTTTTGGGTAGGGACATGAACACTGAAGCTTTCTTT. Translated, it gives CASNFLGRDMNTEAFF.

This clonotype was recorded at least ten times. At one boundary the junction diverges from the germline segment, which might be a read error. The V gene is TRBV11-2, the J gene TRBJ1-2; D is ambiguous. CDR1 is SGHAT, CDR2 FQNNGV, per germline. The CDR3 is made up of 8 amino acids. The CDR3 DNA sequence: TGTGCCAGCACCCAACACACTTTC. Translating it yields CASTQHTF.

V is TRBV29-1 and J is TRBJ2-2; TRBD2 might be the D (5 bases). Trimming cost V 2 bases and J 9 bases, with 10 bases left between them. CDR3 length: 12 residues. Germline CDR1 and CDR2: SQVTM and ANQGSEA. The DNA for the CDR3 is TGCAGCGTTGAACTCGGGAACAGGGAGCTGTTTTTT. This gives the protein CSVELGNRELFF.

This clonotype has at least ten counts. This rearrangement joins TRBV7-9 to TRBJ2-2; tentatively, D is TRBD1 (7 bases). The ends were cut back, 5 bases at V and 4 bases at J, with 14 bases in the middle. The CDR3 sequence is 15 residues long. Germline V gene data show CDR1 as SEHNR and CDR2 as FQNEAQ (reference sequence). The CDR3 here is CASSIDREVTGELFF. CDR3 nucleotide sequence: TGTGCCAGCAGCATCGACAGGGAGGTCACCGGGGAGCTGTTTTTT.

The gene calls are TRBV25-1 and TRBJ1-3; no clear D. CDR1 MGHDK and CDR2 SYGVNS come from the germline V gene. V shed 3 bases and J shed 2 bases, with 5 bases lying between them. The CDR3 sequence is 13 residues long. DNA of the CDR3: TGTGCCAGCAGTGATGGGCCTGGAAACACCATATATTTT. This gives the protein CASSDGPGNTIYF.

In this sample, this clonotype turned up many times. The rearrangement joins TRBV11-2 to TRBJ2-2, with no clear D. Germline CDR1 is SGHAT and CDR2 is FQNNGV. V was clipped by 5 bases and J by 4 bases, with 17 bases between them. The CDR3 is 16 amino acids. The CDR3 DNA reads as TGTGCCAGCAGCCCAACCCTACTGAAGGGCACCGGGGAGCTGTTTTTT. Amino acid sequence: CASSPTLLKGTGELFF.

In this sample, this clonotype turned up many times. J is TRBJ2-2 and V is TRBV2, with 8 bases that match TRBD2. This CDR3 is built from 15 residues. Germline values: CDR1 SNHLY, CDR2 FYNNEI. V lost 9 bases and J lost 4; bases outside the gene matches: 10. CDR3 nucleotide sequence: TGTGCCAGTCTAGCGGGCCCAACTCCCACCGGGGAGCTGTTTTTT. This codes for CASLAGPTPTGELFF. Filled out from reference TRBV2 and TRBJ2-2, the complete variable domain reads EPEVTQTPSHQVTQMGQEVILRCVPISNHLYFYWYRQILGQKVEFLVSFYNNEISEKSEIFDDQFSVERPDGSNFTLKIRSTKLEDSAMYFCASLAGPTPTGELFFGEGSRLTVL.

This clonotype was seen repeatedly, ten times or more. The genes are TRBV28 and TRBJ2-2; TRBD1 is a possible D gene (6 bases). The germline gives CDR1 MDHEN, CDR2 SYDVKM. This CDR3 is 14 amino acids long. V shed 3 bases and J shed 4 bases, with 9 bases lying between them. The CDR3 DNA is TGTGCCAGCAGTTTCTCAGGGGCCACCGGGGAGCTGTTTTTT. It is translated as CASSFSGATGELFF.

This clonotype was seen repeatedly, ten times or more. V is TRBV19 and J is TRBJ2-5, with 7 bases fitting TRBD2. Germline CDR1 reads LNHDA; CDR2 reads SQIVND (reference sequence). There are 13 residues in the CDR3. With 8 bases clipped from V and 5 bases from J, the junction kept 8 bases outside the gene matches. The CDR3 protein is CASVGRETETQYF. CDR3 DNA sequence: TGTGCCAGTGTCGGGCGGGAGACTGAGACCCAGTACTTC.

The chain combines TRBV11-3 with TRBJ2-7; TRBD1 might be the D (6 bases). The CDR3 is 15 residues long. Germline V gives CDR1 SGHNT, CDR2 YENEEA. The V gene lost 5 bases and the J gene lost 1 base, with 15 bases spanning the gap. The CDR3 sequence: CASSRIRDTSYEQYF. For the CDR3, the DNA is TGTGCCAGCAGCCGCATCCGGGACACATCCTACGAGCAGTACTTC.

This clonotype appeared a few times. A much larger clone lies one base from this, so it may be a read error. The rearrangement joins TRBV11-1 to TRBJ2-7, with D possibly being TRBD1 or TRBD2 (5 bases each). Trimming took off 4 bases at V and 0 bases at J, with 22 bases between the two ends. Germline assignment: CDR1 SGHAT and CDR2 FQDESV (reference sequence). CDR3 length: 18 amino acids. CDR3 residues: CASSSQATGGPGSYEQYF. The DNA for the CDR3 is TGTGCCAGCAGCTCACAGGCCACCGGAGGACCTGGCTCCTACGAGCAGTACTTC.

This clonotype was counted at least ten times. This chain links TRBV19 with TRBJ1-2; D is perhaps TRBD1 (5 bases). Trimming stripped 7 bases from V and 2 bases from J, with 11 bases between. The CDR3 consists of 13 residues. Germline V gene data show CDR1 as LNHDA and CDR2 as SQIVND (reference sequence). The CDR3 nucleotides are TGTGCCAGTAATCAGGGCGCCAACTATGGCTACACCTTC. Its translation is CASNQGANYGYTF.

Ten or more counts support this clonotype. The chain couples TRBV28 to TRBJ1-1, with D possibly matching TRBD1 (5 bases). Germline assignment: CDR1 MDHEN and CDR2 SYDVKM. V was trimmed by 4 bases and J by 5 bases, leaving 17 bases between them. The CDR3 consists of 15 residues. CDR3 DNA: TGTGCCAGCAGTTCGGGGACTGGGATAGGGACTGAAGCTTTCTTT. Translation gives CASSSGTGIGTEAFF.

This clonotype was picked up a small number of times. The chain carries TRBV7-9 and TRBJ1-5; D is uncertain. The CDR3 is made up of 10 amino acids. Germline V gene sequence: CDR1 SEHNR, CDR2 FQNEAQ (reference sequence). V was clipped by 5 bases and J by 11 bases, with 7 bases between them. CDR3 nucleotide sequence: TGTGCCAGCAGCCTACGGGCCCAGCATTTT. This codes for CASSLRAQHF.

This chain uses TRBV5-6 with TRBJ1-1; D gene ambiguous. CDR3 size: 14 residues. From germline, CDR1 is SGHDT and CDR2 YYEEEE. The V and J ends lost 1 base and 4 bases respectively, with 11 bases between them. CDR3 amino acids: CASSLKPDGTEAFF. The CDR3 bases are TGTGCCAGCAGCTTGAAGCCAGACGGCACTGAAGCTTTCTTT.

Ten or more counts support this clonotype. This chain uses TRBV20-1 with TRBJ2-5; D is unclear. The germline V and J ends were trimmed by 1 base and 3 bases, with 6 bases remaining between them. CDR1 DFQATT and CDR2 SNEGSKA come from the germline V gene (reference sequence). This CDR3 comprises 12 residues. The CDR3 region is CSARGPEETQYF. Written as DNA, the CDR3 is TGCAGTGCTAGAGGGCCGGAAGAGACCCAGTACTTC.

This clonotype was counted at least ten times. The V gene is TRBV7-6, the J gene TRBJ1-1, with D possibly matching TRBD1 (6 bases). V was clipped by 3 bases and J by 4 bases, with 9 bases between them. Germline values: CDR1 SGHVS, CDR2 FNYEAQ. This CDR3 comprises 13 residues. CDR3 nucleotides: TGTGCCAGCAGCTTTCAGGGGATCACTGAAGCTTTCTTT. Protein sequence: CASSFQGITEAFF.

This clonotype was seen repeatedly, ten times or more. The chain links TRBV29-1 to TRBJ1-1; 7 positions match TRBD1. J was trimmed by 1 base and V by 7 bases; bases with no gene match: 9. The length of the CDR3 is 14 residues. Germline-derived CDR1 and CDR2 are SQVTM and ANQGSEA. This CDR3 is CSATGERSNTEAFF. CDR3 DNA: TGCAGCGCTACAGGGGAGCGATCGAACACTGAAGCTTTCTTT.

This clonotype was counted only a few times. This chain links TRBV7-2 with TRBJ2-7; 8 nucleotides agree with TRBD2. Germline assignment: CDR1 SGHTA and CDR2 FQGNSA. The CDR3 is made up of 15 amino acids. The V segment lost 3 bases and the J segment 4 bases; nucleotides outside the gene matches: 8. The CDR3 region has the DNA TGTGCCAGCAGCTTCGCGGGACTAGGGAGTTACGAGCAGTACTTC. It encodes CASSFAGLGSYEQYF.

This clonotype occurred many times. The V call is TRBV28, the J call TRBJ1-5; D is possibly TRBD1 (5 bases). V lost 6 bases to trimming and J lost 5 bases, with 14 bases between them. CDR3 length: 14 amino acids. Per germline, CDR1 MDHEN and CDR2 SYDVKM. The CDR3 DNA reads TGTGCCAGCAGCCCAGGATGGGGGGATCAGCCCCAGCATTTT. Protein: CASSPGWGDQPQHF.

There are many counts of this clonotype. V and J are TRBV20-1 and TRBJ1-3; D possibly corresponds to TRBD1 (5 bases). CDR1 is DFQATT and CDR2 is SNEGSKA in the germline V gene (reference sequence). V was cut by 3 bases and J by 4 bases, with 13 bases left in between. The CDR3 has 14 residues. The CDR3 DNA is TGCAGTGCTAGTTGGGGGAGCGGGGGAAACACCATATATTTT. Translation: CSASWGSGGNTIYF.

This clonotype was seen more than once but under ten times. A much larger clone differs from this one at a single base, so this may be a read error. This chain connects TRBV12-3 or TRBV12-4 to TRBJ2-7; 11 bases align to TRBD2. The CDR3 is made up of 14 amino acids. CDR3: CASGLAGGPPEQYF. The CDR3 nucleotides are TGTGCCAGCGGTTTAGCGGGAGGGCCCCCCGAGCAGTACTTC.

The chain links TRBV12-3 or TRBV12-4 to TRBJ1-6, with a tentative D call TRBD1 (5 bases). There are 16 residues in the CDR3. V lost 5 bases and J 7 bases, leaving 18 bases between the germline ends. CDR3 region: CASSTRRRAPNSPLHF. For the CDR3, the DNA is TGTGCCAGCAGTACCCGGCGCAGGGCCCCCAATTCACCCCTCCACTTT.

Ten or more counts support this clonotype. V usage is TRBV2 and J usage is TRBJ2-7, with D uncertain. Trimming stripped 7 bases from V and 1 base from J, with 8 bases between. The CDR3 sequence is 12 residues long. Germline CDR1 SNHLY, CDR2 FYNNEI. CDR3 sequence (DNA): TGTGCCAGCACCCCAAATTCCTACGAGCAGTACTTC. Translated: CASTPNSYEQYF.